This T cell receptor beta chain was identified during a study of cytomegalovirus exposure and HLA in healthy donors. The overall study: An early data release held 70 million to 90 million unique TCRs from HLA-typed donors. Study observations and caveats: Immune exposure data for these donors was limited to CMV serostatus.

V gave up 2 bases and J gave up 6 bases; unmatched junction bases: 3. CDR1 and CDR2 from the germline V gene are LNHNV and YYDKDF (reference sequence). The CDR3 has 15 residues. The PCR made use of 60 Vbeta and 13 Jbeta primers. This table comes from immunoSEQ multiplex PCR, and its TCRdb copy is limited to in-frame clones, with some not included. Among fewer than 130,000 clones listed, 70% to 90% were seen once. Points on this clone: The antigen is unknown.

The clonotype was recovered from a middle-aged man in good health and CMV-seronegative. The chain combines TRBV15 with TRBJ1-6; the match to TRBD1 covers 8 bases. Specimen: PBMCs. The CDR3 reads CATSRPRGPNSPLHF. In DNA form, the CDR3 reads TGTGCCACCAGCAGACCCAGGGGGCCTAATTCACCCCTCCACTTT.